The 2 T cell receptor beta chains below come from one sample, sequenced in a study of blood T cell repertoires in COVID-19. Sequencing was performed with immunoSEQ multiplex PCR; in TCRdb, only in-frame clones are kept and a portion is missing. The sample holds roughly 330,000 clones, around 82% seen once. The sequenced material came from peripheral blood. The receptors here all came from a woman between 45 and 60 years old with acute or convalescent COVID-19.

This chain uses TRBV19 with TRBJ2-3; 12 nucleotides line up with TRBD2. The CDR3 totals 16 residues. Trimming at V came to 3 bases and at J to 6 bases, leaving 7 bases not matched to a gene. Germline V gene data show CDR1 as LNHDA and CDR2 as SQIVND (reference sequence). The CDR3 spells CASSMASGGGQDTQYF. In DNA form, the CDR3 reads TGTGCCAGTAGTATGGCTAGCGGGGGGGGGCAGGATACGCAGTATTTT.

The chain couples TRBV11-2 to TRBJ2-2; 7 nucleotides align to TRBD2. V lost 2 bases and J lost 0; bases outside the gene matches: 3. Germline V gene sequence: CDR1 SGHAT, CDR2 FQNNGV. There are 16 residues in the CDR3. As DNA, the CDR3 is TGTGCCAGCAGCTTATTAGCGGGCACGAACACCGGGGAGCTGTTTTTT. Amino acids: CASSLLAGTNTGELFF.